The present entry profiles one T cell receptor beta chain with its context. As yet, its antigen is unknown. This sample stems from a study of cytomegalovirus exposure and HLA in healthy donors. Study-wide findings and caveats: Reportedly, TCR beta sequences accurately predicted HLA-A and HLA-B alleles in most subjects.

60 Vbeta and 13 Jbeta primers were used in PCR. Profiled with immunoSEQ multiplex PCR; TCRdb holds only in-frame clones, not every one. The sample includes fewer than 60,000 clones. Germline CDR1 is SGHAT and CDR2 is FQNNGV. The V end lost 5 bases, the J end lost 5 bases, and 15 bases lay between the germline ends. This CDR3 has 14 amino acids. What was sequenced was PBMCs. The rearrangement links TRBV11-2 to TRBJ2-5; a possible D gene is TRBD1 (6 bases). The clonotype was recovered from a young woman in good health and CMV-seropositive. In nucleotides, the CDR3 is TGTGCCAGCAGCCTGCTAGGGGGACGGGAGACCCAGTACTTC. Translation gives CASSLLGGRETQYF.